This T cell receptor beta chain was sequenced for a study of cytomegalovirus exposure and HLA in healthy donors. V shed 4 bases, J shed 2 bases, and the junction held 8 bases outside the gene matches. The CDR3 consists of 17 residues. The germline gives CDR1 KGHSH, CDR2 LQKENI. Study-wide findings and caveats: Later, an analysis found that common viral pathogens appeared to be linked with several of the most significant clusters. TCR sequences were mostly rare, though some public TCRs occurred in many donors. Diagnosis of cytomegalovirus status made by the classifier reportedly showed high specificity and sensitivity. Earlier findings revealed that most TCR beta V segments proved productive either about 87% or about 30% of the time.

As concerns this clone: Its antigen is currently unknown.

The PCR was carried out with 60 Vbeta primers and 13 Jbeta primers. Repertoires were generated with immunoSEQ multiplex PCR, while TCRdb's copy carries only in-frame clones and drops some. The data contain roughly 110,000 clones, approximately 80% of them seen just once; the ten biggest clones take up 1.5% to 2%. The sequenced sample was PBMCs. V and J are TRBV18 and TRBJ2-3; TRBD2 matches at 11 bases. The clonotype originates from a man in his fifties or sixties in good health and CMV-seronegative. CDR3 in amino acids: CASSRIAGGPVTDTQYF. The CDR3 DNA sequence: TGTGCCAGCTCACGGATAGCGGGGGGGCCAGTCACAGATACGCAGTATTTT.